The 32 T cell receptor beta chains reported below all come from one sample, sequenced in a study of T cell repertoires in cytomegalovirus infection. In TCRdb, the reads were re-called with MiXCR into one record per CDR3 protein. In the table there are some 400,000 distinct CDR3 sequences, roughly a third of which are singletons. The specimen was PBMCs. All receptors come from a human donor in good health (CMV status not recorded). Some clones in this sample may be carry-over from other donors' samples.

This clonotype was detected a few times. This chain uses TRBV10-3 with TRBJ2-7; tentatively, D is TRBD1 (6 bases). Germline V gives CDR1 ENHRY, CDR2 SYGVKD. With 0 bases removed from V and 4 bases from J, the gap between germline ends came to 7 bases. The CDR3 runs 13 residues. CDR3 residues: CAISESRGYEQYF. The CDR3 DNA reads TGTGCCATCAGTGAGTCGAGGGGGTACGAGCAGTACTTC.

This clonotype has at least ten counts. V gene TRBV7-2 combines with J gene TRBJ2-5; D unclear. Per germline, CDR1 SGHTA and CDR2 FQGNSA. The CDR3 has 13 amino acids. V was shortened by 3 bases and J by 5 bases, with 10 bases between the two germline ends. The CDR3: CASSFSTFETQYF. The CDR3 DNA follows: TGTGCCAGCAGCTTTTCCACTTTCGAGACCCAGTACTTC.

J is TRBJ1-1 and V is TRBV12-3 or TRBV12-4, with TRBD1 as a possible D gene (5 bases). This CDR3 is 15 amino acids long. V was clipped by 8 bases and J by 1 base, with 17 bases between them. The CDR3 loop reads CASEVAGGANTEAFF. CDR3 DNA: TGTGCCAGCGAGGTCGCAGGAGGGGCGAACACTGAAGCTTTCTTT.

This clonotype was counted between two and nine times. The chain recombines TRBV3-1 with TRBJ1-2; no reliable D call. This CDR3 contains 16 residues. With 3 bases removed from V and 8 bases from J, the gap between germline ends came to 22 bases. The germline gives CDR1 LGHDT, CDR2 YNNKEL (reference sequence). CDR3 residues: CASSQDGEQKTGGYTF. CDR3 nucleotide sequence: TGTGCCAGCAGCCAGGACGGGGAGCAAAAAACGGGGGGCTACACCTTC. Complete variable domain (other parts from reference TRBV3-1 and TRBJ1-2): DTAVSQTPKYLVTQMGNDKSIKCEQNLGHDTMYWYKQDSKKFLKIMFSYNNKELIINETVPNRFSPKSPDKAHLNLHINSLELGDSAVYFCASSQDGEQKTGGYTFGSGTRLTVV.

This clonotype was seen many times. V usage is TRBV7-9 and J usage is TRBJ2-7; D call uncertain. This CDR3 comprises 14 residues. Between the trimmed V and J ends, which lost 6 bases and 3 bases, there was a span of 15 bases. Germline V gene data show CDR1 as SEHNR and CDR2 as FQNEAQ (reference sequence). The CDR3, as DNA: TGTGCCAGCAGTCAAGACGGACGGAGCTACGAGCAGTACTTC. It specifies CASSQDGRSYEQYF.

This clonotype appeared many times. The CDR3: CASSQPPDTQYF. The CDR3 DNA sequence: TGTGCCAGCAGCCAGCCCCCGGATACGCAGTATTTT. V and J are TRBV7-2 and TRBJ2-3; no firm D call. The CDR3 is 12 amino acids. The V gene's germline CDR1 is SGHTA and CDR2 FQGNSA. V lost 5 bases, J lost 6 bases, and 9 bases lay in between.

DNA for the CDR3: TGTGCCAGCAGGAGACTAGCGGGGGGCCTCGATGAGCAGTTCTTC. Amino acids: CASRRLAGGLDEQFF. The V gene is TRBV12-3 or TRBV12-4, the J gene TRBJ2-1; TRBD2 matches at 13 bases. The CDR3 totals 15 residues. With V trimmed by 6 bases and J by 8 bases, 7 bases remained unmatched.

This clonotype was detected only a few times. V and J are TRBV10-3 and TRBJ2-7; 7 nucleotides line up with TRBD1. J was trimmed by 7 bases and V by 4 bases; bases with no gene match: 19. CDR3 length equals 17 residues. The germline V gene has CDR1 ENHRY and CDR2 SYGVKD. The CDR3 DNA reads TGTGCCATCAGTGTGACGCAGGGGGAGAGGGGTTTTCAGGAGCAGTACTTC. It codes for CAISVTQGERGFQEQYF.

The sample holds many counts of this clonotype. The chain recombines TRBV6-1 with TRBJ1-5; the match to TRBD1 covers 12 bases. The CDR3 is 18 amino acids. V shed 7 bases and J 2 bases; nucleotides not matched to a gene: 12. The germline V gene has CDR1 MNHNS and CDR2 SASEGT. The CDR3 nucleotides are TGTGCCAGCAACGAATACCCGGGACAGGGGGCAGGCAATCAGCCCCAGCATTTT. Translation: CASNEYPGQGAGNQPQHF.

The chain combines TRBV2 with TRBJ1-1; 8 nucleotides line up with TRBD1. Per germline, CDR1 SNHLY and CDR2 FYNNEI. With V trimmed by 6 bases and J by 3 bases, 6 bases remained unmatched. The CDR3 sequence is 14 residues long. CDR3 DNA sequence: TGTGCCAGCAGCAAAACAGGGGGAGACACTGAAGCTTTCTTT. Translation gives CASSKTGGDTEAFF.

This clonotype was detected many times. This chain uses TRBV6-1 with TRBJ1-1; TRBD1 matches 9 bases. After removal of 6 bases from V and 5 bases from J, the junction contained 13 bases not matched to a gene. The CDR3 runs to 16 residues. Per germline, CDR1 MNHNS and CDR2 SASEGT. The CDR3, as DNA: TGTGCCAGCAGGCTCCGACAGGGGGTGGGTTGGACTGAAGCTTTCTTT. Translated: CASRLRQGVGWTEAFF.

This clonotype was detected only a few times. CDR3 nucleotides: TGTGCCAGCAGCTTAGGAGGGGGAGTCTCGAATGAAAAACTGTTTTTT. Its translation: CASSLGGGVSNEKLFF. This rearrangement joins TRBV7-9 to TRBJ1-4; possibly TRBD1 for D (6 bases). Germline V gene data show CDR1 as SEHNR and CDR2 as FQNEAQ (reference sequence). The CDR3 is 16 residues long. V shed 1 base and J shed 5 bases, with 14 bases lying between them.

This clonotype was picked up a small number of times. This CDR3 reads CASSYQADYGYTF. CDR3 in DNA: TGTGCCAGCAGTTACCAAGCGGATTATGGCTACACCTTC. V is TRBV6-2 or TRBV6-3 and J is TRBJ1-2; no clear D. The CDR3 consists of 13 residues. Germline assignment: CDR1 MNHEY and CDR2 SVGEGT. Trimming left V 2 bases short and J 5 bases short, with 9 bases between.

As regards this clonotype: Germline is not matched at one junction end, which may reflect a read error. J is TRBJ2-7 and V is TRBV29-1; unclear D gene. Germline V gene data show CDR1 as SQVTM and CDR2 as ANQGSEA. This CDR3 spans 11 amino acids. CDR3 coding DNA: TGCAGCGTTCGGGTTGGTTACGAGCAGTCCTTC. This encodes CSVRVGYEQSF.

This chain's CDR3 is CASSPGTSPSTDTQYF. In DNA form, the CDR3 reads TGTGCCAGCAGCCCCGGGACTAGTCCGAGCACAGATACGCAGTATTTT. The rearrangement links TRBV7-8 to TRBJ2-3; 8 positions match TRBD2. Germline CDR1 and CDR2: SGHVS and FQNEAQ. J gave up 0 bases and V 5 bases, and 7 bases lay outside the gene matches. The length of the CDR3 is 16 residues.

Comment on this clonotype: A read error may be the cause here, since a much bigger clone is one base away. The rearrangement links TRBV7-2 to TRBJ2-2, with 7 nucleotides matching TRBD2. This CDR3 has 17 amino acids. Per germline, CDR1 SGHTA and CDR2 FQGNSA. CDR3 coding DNA: TGTTCCAGCAGCTTATTGGCTAGCGGCGCGAACACCGGGGAGCTGTTTTTT. This codes for CSSSLLASGANTGELFF. The full variable domain, rest sourced from reference TRBV7-2 and TRBJ2-2, is GAGVSQSPSNKVTEKGKDVELRCDPISGHTALYWYRQSLGQGLEFLIYFQGNSAPDKSGLPSDRFSAERTGGSVSTLTIQRTQQEDSAVYLCSSSLLASGANTGELFFGEGSRLTVL.

This chain uses TRBV6-6 with TRBJ1-6; no clear D. The CDR3 sequence is 13 residues long. CDR1 MNHNY and CDR2 SVGAGI come from the germline V gene (reference sequence). V gave up 0 bases and J gave up 11 bases, with 8 bases separating them. This CDR3 is CASSYSDPPPLHF. The CDR3 bases are TGTGCCAGCAGTTACTCGGATCCTCCACCCCTCCACTTT.

This clonotype showed up many times. CDR3 DNA sequence: TGTGCCAGCAACCCGGCGGGGACAGTACCCTACGAGCAGTACTTC. This codes for CASNPAGTVPYEQYF. The chain has TRBV6-1 and TRBJ2-7, with a weak D call TRBD1 (7 bases). From germline, CDR1 is MNHNS and CDR2 SASEGT. The ends were cut back, 7 bases at V and 2 bases at J, with 18 bases in the middle. This CDR3 comprises 15 residues.

This clonotype was found once. The chain joins TRBV6-8 to TRBJ1-4; tentative D call: TRBD1 (6 bases). This CDR3 is built from 15 residues. Germline CDR1 MNHGY, CDR2 SAAAGT. Trimming removed 4 bases from V and 6 bases from J, with 15 bases in between. This CDR3 is CASSSSGGAYEKLFF. The CDR3 DNA reads TGTGCCAGCAGTTCCTCGGGGGGCGCATATGAAAAACTGTTTTTT.

The J gene is TRBJ2-1, the V gene TRBV24-1; no definite D call. Deletions cut 4 bases from V and 4 bases from J, with 7 bases between. Germline V gene lookup returns CDR1 KGHDR and CDR2 SFDVKD. This CDR3 has 13 amino acids. The CDR3 here is CATSETPYNEQFF. The CDR3 bases are TGTGCCACCAGTGAGACACCGTACAATGAGCAGTTCTTC.

The chain links TRBV20-1 to TRBJ2-3; D is unclear. Trimming pared 3 bases from V and 0 bases from J, leaving 7 bases between. CDR1 and CDR2 (germline): DFQATT, SNEGSKA (reference sequence). This CDR3 has 13 residues. The CDR3 DNA sequence: TGCAGTGCTAGGGCGGCAAGCACAGATACGCAGTATTTT. This gives the protein CSARAASTDTQYF.

There are a few counts of this clonotype. J is TRBJ2-7 and V is TRBV11-2, with D possibly being TRBD1 (5 bases). Trimming left V 2 bases short and J 2 bases short, with 7 bases between. This CDR3 has 13 amino acids. From germline, CDR1 is SGHAT and CDR2 FQNNGV. The CDR3 is CASSLNRPYEQYF. The DNA for the CDR3 is TGTGCCAGCAGCTTAAACAGGCCCTACGAGCAGTACTTC.

This chain uses TRBV7-4 with TRBJ2-7; D remains unclear. Trimming removed 1 base at V and 2 bases at J, with 6 bases between. The germline CDR1 and CDR2 sequences are SGHVT and SQSDAQ. This CDR3 region has 13 residues. The CDR3 is CASSLVLAYEQYF. DNA for the CDR3: TGTGCCAGCAGCTTAGTCTTGGCCTACGAGCAGTACTTC.

The table lists this clonotype with a few counts. V is TRBV19 and J is TRBJ2-2, with a tentative D call TRBD1 (6 bases). V was pared by 9 bases and J by 6 bases, with 14 bases between. Germline CDR1 is LNHDA and CDR2 is SQIVND (reference sequence). CDR3 length equals 13 residues. DNA for the CDR3: TGTGCCAGCTCTACAGGGTTCGCCGGGGAGCTGTTTTTT. Translated, it gives CASSTGFAGELFF.

This clonotype was picked up a small number of times. The chain joins TRBV12-3 or TRBV12-4 to TRBJ2-5, with a weak D call TRBD1 (6 bases). Trimming stripped 4 bases from V and 4 bases from J, with 16 bases between. The CDR3 consists of 15 residues. The CDR3 region has the DNA TGTGCCAGCAGTTCTCCACAGGGAGTAGGAGAGACCCAGTACTTC. Translation: CASSSPQGVGETQYF.

The J gene is TRBJ2-5, the V gene TRBV6-1; 9 positions agree with TRBD1. From germline, CDR1 is MNHNS and CDR2 SASEGT. J lost 0 bases, V lost 4 bases, and 6 bases had no gene match. This CDR3 is built from 16 residues. This chain's CDR3 is CASSGGTGRYQETQYF. CDR3 bases: TGTGCCAGCAGTGGGGGGACAGGGAGATACCAAGAGACCCAGTACTTC.

The sample holds a few counts of this clonotype. The CDR3 coding sequence is TGTGCCAGCAGTTTTTCCCCCGGGCTAGCGGGGTCTAAGCAGTACTTC. Amino acids: CASSFSPGLAGSKQYF. The genes are TRBV12-3 or TRBV12-4 and TRBJ2-7, with 9 bases matching TRBD2. V shed 3 bases and J 8 bases; nucleotides not matched to a gene: 14. This CDR3 comprises 16 residues.

This clonotype was seen more than once but under ten times. The chain combines TRBV7-6 with TRBJ1-1; 7 positions agree with TRBD1. Trimming took 5 bases from V and 0 from J; bases not matched to a gene: 6. Germline CDR1 SGHVS, CDR2 FNYEAQ. The CDR3 contains 15 residues. CDR3 nucleotides: TGTGCCAGCAGCCGTTGGGACAGCATGAACACTGAAGCTTTCTTT. Protein: CASSRWDSMNTEAFF.

This clonotype was detected ten times or more. This rearrangement joins TRBV7-9 to TRBJ1-4; D not resolved. Germline V CDR1 and CDR2: SEHNR, FQNEAQ (reference sequence). CDR3 length: 13 residues. V was clipped by 2 bases and J by 8 bases, with 9 bases between them. CDR3 residues: CASSLRIGEKLFF. The DNA of the CDR3 is TGTGCCAGCAGCTTACGAATCGGAGAAAAACTGTTTTTT.

As regards this clonotype: The junction differs from germline at one of its ends, possibly a read error. The chain employs TRBV11-2 and TRBJ2-5, with D unresolved. The CDR3 is made up of 15 amino acids. From germline, CDR1 is SGHAT and CDR2 FQNNGV. The CDR3 here is CASIPGQSPGEPQYF. CDR3 sequence (DNA): TGTGCCAGCATCCCCGGCCAGTCGCCCGGAGAGCCCCAGTACTTC.

This chain connects TRBV20-1 to TRBJ1-2; D gene unclear. V was clipped by 6 bases and J by 7 bases, with 12 bases between them. From germline, CDR1 is DFQATT and CDR2 SNEGSKA (reference sequence). The CDR3 contains 11 residues. CDR3 DNA: TGCAGTGCCGAAGGGTCGGGTGGCTACACCTTC. Protein product: CSAEGSGGYTF.

The chain carries TRBV12-3 or TRBV12-4 and TRBJ1-2, with D perhaps matching TRBD1 (5 bases). There are 14 residues in the CDR3. Trimming removed 3 bases at V and 5 bases at J, with 13 bases between. The CDR3 here is CASSFAGGDYGYTF. Written as DNA, the CDR3 is TGTGCCAGCAGTTTCGCCGGGGGAGATTATGGCTACACCTTC.